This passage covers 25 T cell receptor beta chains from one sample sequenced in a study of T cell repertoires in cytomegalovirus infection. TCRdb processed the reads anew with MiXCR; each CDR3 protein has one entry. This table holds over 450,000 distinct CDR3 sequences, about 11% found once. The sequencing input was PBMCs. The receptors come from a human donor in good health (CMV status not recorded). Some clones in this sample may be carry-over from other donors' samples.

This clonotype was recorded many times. The CDR3 here is CASSLGGRGTDTQYF. The DNA for the CDR3 is TGTGCCAGCAGCTTAGGCGGGAGGGGCACAGATACGCAGTATTTT. The chain joins TRBV7-3 to TRBJ2-3; TRBD2 aligns across 9 bases. CDR3 length: 15 residues. Germline trimming cut 2 bases from V and 1 base from J; bases unmatched to any gene: 1. The germline CDR1 and CDR2 sequences are SGHTA and FQGTGA. The variable domain in full, with the rest retrieved from reference TRBV7-3 and TRBJ2-3, is GAGVSQTPSNKVTEKGKYVELRCDPISGHTALYWYRQSLGQGPEFLIYFQGTGAADDSGLPNDRFFAVRPEGSVSTLKIQRTERGDSAVYLCASSLGGRGTDTQYFGPGTRLTVL.

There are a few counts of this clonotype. CDR3 in amino acids: CSATTGSGANVLTF. In DNA, the CDR3 is TGCAGTGCCACCACAGGCTCTGGGGCCAACGTCCTGACTTTC. This rearrangement joins TRBV20-1 to TRBJ2-6, with D maybe TRBD1 (5 bases). Germline CDR1 reads DFQATT; CDR2 reads SNEGSKA (reference sequence). V lost 6 bases, J lost 0 bases, and 9 bases lay in between. The CDR3 spans 14 residues.

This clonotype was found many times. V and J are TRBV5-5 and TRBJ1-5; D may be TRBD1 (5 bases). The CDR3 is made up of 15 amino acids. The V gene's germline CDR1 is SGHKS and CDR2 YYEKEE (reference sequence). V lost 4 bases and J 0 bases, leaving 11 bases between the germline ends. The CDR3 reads CASSPPGPSNQPQHF. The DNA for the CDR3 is TGTGCCAGCAGCCCCCCGGGACCTAGCAATCAGCCCCAGCATTTT.

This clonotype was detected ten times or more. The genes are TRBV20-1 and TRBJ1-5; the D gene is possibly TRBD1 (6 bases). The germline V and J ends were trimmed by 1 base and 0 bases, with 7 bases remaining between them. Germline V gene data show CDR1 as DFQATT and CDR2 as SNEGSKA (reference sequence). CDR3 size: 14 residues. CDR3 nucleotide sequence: TGCAGTGCTAGAGGGGGGCTTAGCAATCAGCCCCAGCATTTT. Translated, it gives CSARGGLSNQPQHF.

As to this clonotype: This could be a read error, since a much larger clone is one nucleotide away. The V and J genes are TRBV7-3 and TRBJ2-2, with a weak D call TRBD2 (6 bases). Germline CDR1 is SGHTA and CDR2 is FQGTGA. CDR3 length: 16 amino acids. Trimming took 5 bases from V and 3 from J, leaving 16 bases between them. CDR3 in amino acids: CASSLGEEGHTGELFF. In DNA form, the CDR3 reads TGTGCCAGCAGCCTAGGGGAGGAAGGGCACACCGGGGAGCTGTTTTTT.

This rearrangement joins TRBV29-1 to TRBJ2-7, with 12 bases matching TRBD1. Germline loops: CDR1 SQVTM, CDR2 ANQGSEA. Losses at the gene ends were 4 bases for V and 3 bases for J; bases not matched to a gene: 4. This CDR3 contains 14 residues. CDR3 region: CSVVGTGGNYEQYF. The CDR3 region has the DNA TGCAGCGTTGTGGGGACAGGGGGCAACTACGAGCAGTACTTC.

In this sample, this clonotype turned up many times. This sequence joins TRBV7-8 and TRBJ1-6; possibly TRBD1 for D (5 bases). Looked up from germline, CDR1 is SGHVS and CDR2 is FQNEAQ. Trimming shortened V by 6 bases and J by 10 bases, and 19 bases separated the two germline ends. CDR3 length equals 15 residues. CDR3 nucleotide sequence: TGTGCCAGCAGGGTGGACATCTCTAGGAGATCACCCCTCCACTTT. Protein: CASRVDISRRSPLHF.

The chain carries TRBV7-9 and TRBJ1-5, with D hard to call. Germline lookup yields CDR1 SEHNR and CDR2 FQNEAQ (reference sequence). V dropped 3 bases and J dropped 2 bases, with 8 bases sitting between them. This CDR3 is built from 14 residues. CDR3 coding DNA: TGTGCCAGCAGCTTCTCGACTGGCAATCAGCCCCAGCATTTT. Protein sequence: CASSFSTGNQPQHF.

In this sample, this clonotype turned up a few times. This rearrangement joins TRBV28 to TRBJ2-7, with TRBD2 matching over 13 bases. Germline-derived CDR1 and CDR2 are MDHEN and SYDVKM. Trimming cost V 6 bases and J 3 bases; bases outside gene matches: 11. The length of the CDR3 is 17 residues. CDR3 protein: CASSHTGLAGELYEQYF. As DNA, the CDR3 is TGTGCCAGCAGCCATACCGGACTAGCGGGAGAGCTCTACGAGCAGTACTTC.

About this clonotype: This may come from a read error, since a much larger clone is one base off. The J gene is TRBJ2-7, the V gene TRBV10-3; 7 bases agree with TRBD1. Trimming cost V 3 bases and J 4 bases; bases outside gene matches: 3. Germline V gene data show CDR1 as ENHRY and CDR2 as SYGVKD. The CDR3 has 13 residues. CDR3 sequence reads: CAISEQGPYEQYF. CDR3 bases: TGTGCCATCAGTGAACAGGGGCCGTACGAGCAGTACTTC.

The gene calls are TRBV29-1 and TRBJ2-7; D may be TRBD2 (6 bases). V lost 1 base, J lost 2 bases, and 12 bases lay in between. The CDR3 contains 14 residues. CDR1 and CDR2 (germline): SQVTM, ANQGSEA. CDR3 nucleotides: TGCAGCGTTGAAGGGTTAGCGGCAACCTACGAGCAGTACTTC. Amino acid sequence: CSVEGLAATYEQYF.

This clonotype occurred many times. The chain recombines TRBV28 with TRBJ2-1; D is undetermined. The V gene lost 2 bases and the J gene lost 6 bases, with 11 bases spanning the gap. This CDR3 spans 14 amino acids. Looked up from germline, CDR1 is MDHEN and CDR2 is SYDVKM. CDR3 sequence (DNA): TGTGCCAGCAGTTTAAGCAACGTTGGCAATGAGCAGTTCTTC. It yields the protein CASSLSNVGNEQFF. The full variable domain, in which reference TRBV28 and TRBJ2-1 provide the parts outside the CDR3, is DVKVTQSSRYLVKRTGEKVFLECVQDMDHENMFWYRQDPGLGLRLIYFSYDVKMKEKGDIPEGYSVSREKKERFSLILESASTNQTSMYLCASSLSNVGNEQFFGPGTRLTVL.

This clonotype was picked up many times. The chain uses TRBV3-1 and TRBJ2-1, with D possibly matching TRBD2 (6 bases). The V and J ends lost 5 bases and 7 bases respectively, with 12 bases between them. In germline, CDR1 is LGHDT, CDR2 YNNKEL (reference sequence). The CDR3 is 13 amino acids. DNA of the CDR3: TGTGCCAGCAGCGAAAAAGGGAGGAATGAGCAGTTCTTC. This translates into CASSEKGRNEQFF.

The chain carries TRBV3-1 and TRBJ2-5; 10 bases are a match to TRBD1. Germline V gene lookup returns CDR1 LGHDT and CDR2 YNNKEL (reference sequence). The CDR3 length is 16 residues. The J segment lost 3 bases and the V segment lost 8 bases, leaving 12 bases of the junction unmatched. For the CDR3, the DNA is TGTGCCAGCCTAGCCCAAACCGGGACAGGGGAAGAGACCCAGTACTTC. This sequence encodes CASLAQTGTGEETQYF.

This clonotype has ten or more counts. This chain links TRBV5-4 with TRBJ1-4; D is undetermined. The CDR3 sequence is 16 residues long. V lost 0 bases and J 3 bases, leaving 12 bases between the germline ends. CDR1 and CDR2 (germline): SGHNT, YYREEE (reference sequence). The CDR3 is CASSLGGARANEKLFF. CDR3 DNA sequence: TGTGCCAGCAGCTTGGGTGGAGCGCGGGCTAATGAAAAACTGTTTTTT.

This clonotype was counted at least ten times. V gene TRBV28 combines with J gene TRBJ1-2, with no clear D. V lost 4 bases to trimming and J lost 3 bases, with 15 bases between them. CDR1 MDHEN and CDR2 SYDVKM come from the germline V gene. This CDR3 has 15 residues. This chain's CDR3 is CASSSGRGLDYGYTF. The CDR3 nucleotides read TGTGCCAGCAGTTCCGGGCGGGGATTGGACTATGGCTACACCTTC.

The CDR3 DNA sequence: TGTGCCACCAGCAGAGATCGCACAGGATGGTACACCTTC. This translates into CATSRDRTGWYTF. The chain combines TRBV15 with TRBJ1-2; D may be TRBD1 (5 bases). CDR1 and CDR2 from the germline V gene are LNHNV and YYDKDF (reference sequence). Trimming shortened V by 0 bases and J by 11 bases, and 13 bases separated the two germline ends. This CDR3 comprises 13 residues.

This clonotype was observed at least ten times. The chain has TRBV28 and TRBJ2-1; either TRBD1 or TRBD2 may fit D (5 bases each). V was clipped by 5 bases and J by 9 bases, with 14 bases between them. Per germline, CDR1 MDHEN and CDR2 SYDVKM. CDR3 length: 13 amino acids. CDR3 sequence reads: CASSPGTGSEQFF. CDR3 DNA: TGTGCCAGCAGTCCCGGGACCGGTAGTGAGCAGTTCTTC.

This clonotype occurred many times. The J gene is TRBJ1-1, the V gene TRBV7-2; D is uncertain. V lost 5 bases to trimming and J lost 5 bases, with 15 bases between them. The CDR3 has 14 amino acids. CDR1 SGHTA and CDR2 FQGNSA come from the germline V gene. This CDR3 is CASSPHEIGTEAFF. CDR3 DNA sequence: TGTGCCAGCAGCCCCCACGAGATCGGGACTGAAGCTTTCTTT.

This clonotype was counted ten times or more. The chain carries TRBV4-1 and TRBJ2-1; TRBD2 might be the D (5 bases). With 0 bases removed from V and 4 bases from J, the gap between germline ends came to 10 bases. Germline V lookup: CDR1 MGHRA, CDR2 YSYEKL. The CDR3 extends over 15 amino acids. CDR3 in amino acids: CASSQDGNTYNEQFF. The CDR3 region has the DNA TGCGCCAGCAGCCAAGACGGGAACACATACAATGAGCAGTTCTTC.

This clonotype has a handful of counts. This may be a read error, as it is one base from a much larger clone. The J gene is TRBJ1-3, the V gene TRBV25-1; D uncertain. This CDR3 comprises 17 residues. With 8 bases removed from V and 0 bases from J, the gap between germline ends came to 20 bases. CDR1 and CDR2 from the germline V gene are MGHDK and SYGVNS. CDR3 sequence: CASGGSSGPSSGNTIYF. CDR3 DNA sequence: TGTGCCAGCGGTGGGAGTTCCGGGCCCAGCTCTGGAAACACCATATATTTT.

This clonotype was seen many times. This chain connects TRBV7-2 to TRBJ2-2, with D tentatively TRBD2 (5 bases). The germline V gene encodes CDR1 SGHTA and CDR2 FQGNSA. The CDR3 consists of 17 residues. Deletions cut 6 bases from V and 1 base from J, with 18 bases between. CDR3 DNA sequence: TGTGCCAGCAGTCGGGATCCATACGCCGAGAACACCGGGGAGCTGTTTTTT. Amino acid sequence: CASSRDPYAENTGELFF.

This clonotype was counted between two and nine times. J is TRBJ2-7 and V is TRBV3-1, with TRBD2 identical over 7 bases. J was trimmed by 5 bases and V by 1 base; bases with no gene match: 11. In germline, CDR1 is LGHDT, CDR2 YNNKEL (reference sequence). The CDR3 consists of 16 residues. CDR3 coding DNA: TGTGCCAGCAGCCAAGCCCGGGGAGGGAGAAAGCACGAGCAGTACTTC. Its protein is CASSQARGGRKHEQYF.

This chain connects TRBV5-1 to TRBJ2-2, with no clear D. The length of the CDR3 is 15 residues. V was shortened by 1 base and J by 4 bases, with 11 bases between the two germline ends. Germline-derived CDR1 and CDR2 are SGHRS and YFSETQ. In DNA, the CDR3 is TGCGCCAGCAGCTTGTTACGGTCCCTCACCGGGGAGCTGTTTTTT. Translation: CASSLLRSLTGELFF.

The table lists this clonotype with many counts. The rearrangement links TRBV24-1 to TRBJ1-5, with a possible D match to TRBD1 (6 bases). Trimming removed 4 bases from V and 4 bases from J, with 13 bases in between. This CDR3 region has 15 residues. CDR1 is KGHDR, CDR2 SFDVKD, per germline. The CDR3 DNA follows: TGTGCCACCAGTGACCCCGCGACAGGTAATCAGCCCCAGCATTTT. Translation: CATSDPATGNQPQHF.